The 5 T cell receptor beta chains given below trace back to one sample, sequenced in a study of OX40 agonist ivuxolimab in advanced cancers. Profiling relied on immunoSEQ multiplex PCR, and the TCRdb table lists in-frame clones only, not all of them. Here the sample spans just under 65,000 clones, 75% to 90% being singletons. Specimen: CD4+ or CD8+ T cells sorted from blood, collected in a trial of the OX40 agonist ivuxolimab. These receptors all come from an adult with an advanced solid tumor such as melanoma, head and neck, liver or kidney cancer.

The rearrangement links TRBV9 to TRBJ2-3; tentatively, D is TRBD1 or TRBD2 (5 bases each). The V gene lost 1 base and the J gene lost 2 bases, with 14 bases spanning the gap. Germline V gives CDR1 SGDLS, CDR2 YYNGEE. The CDR3 loop spans 16 amino acids. CDR3 protein: CASSVRGERVTDTQYF. The CDR3 DNA follows: TGTGCCAGCAGCGTACGGGGCGAGAGGGTCACAGATACGCAGTATTTT.

The J gene is TRBJ2-1, the V gene TRBV5-1; 7 bases line up with TRBD1. Germline V gene data show CDR1 as SGHRS and CDR2 as YFSETQ. The CDR3 has 14 residues. The trim removed 3 bases at V and 6 bases at J, leaving 6 bases unmatched. In nucleotides, the CDR3 is TGCGCCAGCAGCTATGGGACAGTAGGCAATGAGCAGTTCTTC. Translated, it gives CASSYGTVGNEQFF. The whole variable domain, remainder taken from reference TRBV5-1 and TRBJ2-1, is KAGVTQTPRYLIKTRGQQVTLSCSPISGHRSVSWYQQTPGQGLQFLFEYFSETQRNKGNFPGRFSGRQFSNSRSEMNVSTLELGDSALYLCASSYGTVGNEQFFGPGTRLTVL.

The chain is built from TRBV5-8 and TRBJ2-3; 7 bases agree with TRBD1. The ends lost 2 bases at V and 0 bases at J; junction bases unmatched: 6. Germline values: CDR1 SGHTS, CDR2 YDEGEE. This CDR3 is 16 amino acids long. CDR3 sequence reads: CASSFGQDFSTDTQYF. Written as DNA, the CDR3 is TGTGCCAGCAGCTTCGGACAGGATTTTAGCACAGATACGCAGTATTTT.

This sequence joins TRBV5-4 and TRBJ2-6, with a weak D call TRBD1 (6 bases). V lost 4 bases and J lost 1, with 9 bases in between. This CDR3 contains 15 residues. In germline, CDR1 is SGHNT, CDR2 YYREEE (reference sequence). This CDR3 reads CASSNRESGANVLTF. CDR3 in DNA: TGTGCCAGCAGCAACAGGGAGTCTGGGGCCAACGTCCTGACTTTC.

This clone was recorded a few times. The V call is TRBV7-9, the J call TRBJ1-1; no clear D. The CDR3 has 14 residues. The V end lost 2 bases, the J end lost 1 base, and 8 bases lay between the germline ends. Germline V CDR1 and CDR2: SEHNR, FQNEAQ (reference sequence). CDR3 in DNA: TGTGCCAGCAGCTTACTACAGCCGAACACTGAAGCTTTCTTT. Translated, it gives CASSLLQPNTEAFF.